The 27 T cell receptor beta chains below were found in one sample sequenced in a study of blood T cell repertoires in COVID-19. Sequencing was performed with immunoSEQ multiplex PCR; in TCRdb, only in-frame clones are kept and a portion is missing. The sample gives about 200,000 clones, more than 75% of which show up once; around 5.8% is in the top ten. Sequencing was carried out using peripheral blood. The receptors here all came from a man aged 35 to 55 with active or convalescent COVID-19.

The chain employs TRBV4-2 and TRBJ2-7; TRBD2 matches at 10 bases. The CDR3 runs to 16 residues. V lost 2 bases and J lost 0; bases outside the gene matches: 4. In germline, CDR1 is LGHNA, CDR2 YNFKEQ. For the CDR3, the DNA is TGTGCCAGCAGCCAAACTCTAGCGGGGGTCTCCTACGAGCAGTACTTC. It encodes CASSQTLAGVSYEQYF.

This chain joins TRBV7-8 and TRBJ2-2; 8 nucleotides align to TRBD1. J gave up 4 bases and V 0 bases, and 10 bases lay outside the gene matches. There are 18 residues in the CDR3. Germline V gives CDR1 SGHVS, CDR2 FQNEAQ. CDR3 DNA sequence: TGTGCCAGCAGCTTAGCTAGGGACAGGCTAAAGAGCACCGGGGAGCTGTTTTTT. Protein product: CASSLARDRLKSTGELFF.

The chain combines TRBV23-1 with TRBJ1-2; no clear D gene. TRBV23-1 is given ORF status, its function remaining uncertain. The V end was cut by 10 bases, the J end by 4 bases, with 13 bases between. The CDR3 sequence is 12 residues long. The CDR3 DNA follows: TGCGCCACCTTGGAAGACATCTATGGCTACACCTTC. Encoded protein: CATLEDIYGYTF.

This clone was seen only a few times. The DNA for the CDR3 is TGTGCCAGCAGTTACCGGGGGAACCAGCCCCAGCATTTT. The encoded protein is CASSYRGNQPQHF. V is TRBV6-2 or TRBV6-3 and J is TRBJ1-5; D perhaps matches TRBD1 (5 bases). CDR1 is MNHEY, CDR2 SVGEGT, per germline. This CDR3 has 13 residues. V shed 2 bases and J shed 7 bases, with 9 bases lying between them.

The chain has TRBV3-1 (or the pseudogene TRBV3-2) and TRBJ2-7; maybe TRBD1 (5 bases). CDR3 size: 15 residues. Germline loops: CDR1 LGHDT, CDR2 YNNKEL (reference sequence). The V gene lost 2 bases and the J gene lost 3 bases, with 14 bases spanning the gap. This CDR3 is CASSQSRERGYEQYF. DNA for the CDR3: TGTGCCAGCAGCCAAAGTAGGGAAAGGGGCTACGAGCAGTACTTC.

The chain carries TRBV7-2 and TRBJ1-6, with 10 bases that match TRBD1. CDR3 length: 14 amino acids. Germline V gives CDR1 SGHTA, CDR2 FQGNSA. V gave up 4 bases and J gave up 8 bases; unmatched junction bases: 2. The CDR3: CASSSGQGHSPLHF. The CDR3 region has the DNA TGTGCCAGCAGCTCGGGACAGGGGCATTCACCCCTCCACTTT.

V and J are TRBV30 and TRBJ1-3; 9 bases match TRBD1. Germline V gene lookup returns CDR1 GTSNPN and CDR2 SVGIG (reference sequence). CDR3 length: 16 residues. V shed 8 bases and J 2 bases; nucleotides not matched to a gene: 13. The CDR3 sequence is CAGYPGQGIAGNTIYF. CDR3 in DNA: TGTGCCGGCTATCCGGGACAGGGAATCGCTGGAAACACCATATATTTT.

The chain carries TRBV7-2 and TRBJ1-1; the D is unclear. This CDR3 has 14 residues. CDR1 and CDR2 from the germline V gene are SGHTA and FQGNSA. V was trimmed by 7 bases and J by 10 bases, leaving 22 bases between them. This chain's CDR3 is CASILEEVRSAAFF. DNA for the CDR3: TGTGCCAGCATTCTTGAGGAGGTGCGATCGGCAGCTTTCTTT. The full variable domain, its missing parts supplied by reference TRBV7-2 and TRBJ1-1, is GAGVSQSPSNKVTEKGKDVELRCDPISGHTALYWYRQSLGQGLEFLIYFQGNSAPDKSGLPSDRFSAERTGGSVSTLTIQRTQQEDSAVYLCASILEEVRSAAFFGQGTRLTVV.

A single count supports this clone. V is TRBV5-1 and J is TRBJ1-1; D is unresolved. V lost 4 bases and J lost 1, with 17 bases in between. This CDR3 is 16 amino acids long. Germline values: CDR1 SGHRS, CDR2 YFSETQ. Written as DNA, the CDR3 is TGCGCCAGCAGCCTCGATTTAGGAGTGAGGAACACTGAAGCTTTCTTT. This translates into CASSLDLGVRNTEAFF.

V usage is TRBV27 and J usage is TRBJ2-2; TRBD1 aligns across 9 bases. V shed 5 bases, J shed 6 bases, and the junction held 7 bases outside the gene matches. CDR3 length: 15 residues. The germline CDR1 and CDR2 sequences are MNHEY and SMNVEV (reference sequence). CDR3 loop: CASSRTGAPPGELFF. The DNA for the CDR3 is TGTGCCAGCAGTCGGACAGGGGCTCCTCCCGGGGAGCTGTTTTTT.

The chain uses TRBV18 and TRBJ1-1, with 11 bases that match TRBD1. CDR3 length: 14 amino acids. The V and J ends lost 6 bases and 5 bases, in that order; junction bases with no gene match: 5. Germline V gives CDR1 KGHSH, CDR2 LQKENI. The CDR3 region is CASSRDRGLTEAFF. The CDR3 bases are TGTGCCAGCTCCCGGGACAGGGGGTTGACTGAAGCTTTCTTT.

J is TRBJ2-5 and V is TRBV27; 8 positions agree with TRBD1. This CDR3 contains 14 residues. Trimming at V came to 6 bases and at J to 1 base, leaving 4 bases not matched to a gene. Germline V gene lookup returns CDR1 MNHEY and CDR2 SMNVEV (reference sequence). CDR3 amino acids: CASSRTGIQETQYF. CDR3 nucleotide sequence: TGTGCCAGCAGCCGGACAGGGATCCAAGAGACCCAGTACTTC.

The chain is built from TRBV5-1 and TRBJ2-7, with TRBD1 matching 8 bases. The CDR3 has 15 amino acids. Per germline, CDR1 SGHRS and CDR2 YFSETQ. With 4 bases clipped from V and 5 bases from J, the junction kept 11 bases outside the gene matches. Here the CDR3 DNA reads TGCGCCAGCAGCCTCACAGGGGGGAGTATTAACGAGCAGTACTTC. Protein sequence: CASSLTGGSINEQYF.

As regards this clone: Other nucleotide sequences in the sample specify the same CDR3. This chain joins TRBV5-1 and TRBJ2-2; 7 nucleotides agree with TRBD1. The J segment lost 5 bases and the V segment lost 0 bases, leaving 1 base of the junction unmatched. Germline V lookup: CDR1 SGHRS, CDR2 YFSETQ. The CDR3 spans 14 residues. The CDR3: CASSLDRGTGELFF. Written as DNA, the CDR3 is TGCGCCAGCAGCTTGGACAGGGGAACCGGGGAGCTGTTTTTT.

The genes are TRBV6-6 and TRBJ1-2, with 9 positions matching TRBD1. This CDR3 spans 14 amino acids. J gave up 4 bases and V 6 bases, and 6 bases lay outside the gene matches. Germline-derived CDR1 and CDR2 are MNHNY and SVGAGI (reference sequence). The CDR3 protein is CASSSLTGGYGYTF. The CDR3 DNA follows: TGTGCCAGCAGCTCATTGACAGGGGGCTATGGCTACACCTTC.

The V gene is TRBV24-1, the J gene TRBJ2-1, with 10 bases matching TRBD1. Germline values: CDR1 KGHDR, CDR2 SFDVKD. This CDR3 has 14 amino acids. Trimming took 4 bases from V and 10 from J; bases not matched to a gene: 6. CDR3 in amino acids: CATSETGGLVEQFF. In DNA form, the CDR3 reads TGTGCCACCAGTGAGACAGGGGGCCTGGTCGAGCAGTTCTTC.

This CDR3 is CAAGASGRIYGYTF. The CDR3 DNA reads as TGTGCCGCGGGGGCCTCAGGGAGAATATATGGCTACACCTTC. The chain links TRBV6-5 to TRBJ1-2; a possible D gene is TRBD1 (6 bases). This CDR3 has 14 residues. V was pared by 11 bases and J by 5 bases, with 21 bases between. CDR1 is MNHEY and CDR2 is SVGAGI in the germline V gene.

The rearrangement links TRBV19 to TRBJ2-7, with 7 bases aligning to TRBD1. The V and J ends lost 4 bases and 3 bases, in that order; junction bases with no gene match: 6. The germline V gene has CDR1 LNHDA and CDR2 SQIVND (reference sequence). The CDR3 consists of 14 residues. DNA of the CDR3: TGTGCCAGTAGTACCTCTGGACAGGTCTACGAGCAGTACTTC. Its translation: CASSTSGQVYEQYF.

J is TRBJ2-7 and V is TRBV11-2, with D perhaps TRBD1 (5 bases). CDR3 length: 14 residues. Germline V gene lookup returns CDR1 SGHAT and CDR2 FQNNGV. V was shortened by 1 base and J by 3 bases, with 10 bases between the two germline ends. The CDR3: CASSLGGYDYEQYF. The CDR3 region has the DNA TGTGCCAGCAGCTTAGGGGGCTATGACTACGAGCAGTACTTC. Full variable domain (outside the CDR3, taken from reference TRBV11-2 and TRBJ2-7): EAGVAQSPRYKIIEKRQSVAFWCNPISGHATLYWYQQILGQGPKLLIQFQNNGVVDDSQLPKDRFSAERLKGVDSTLKIQPAKLEDSAVYLCASSLGGYDYEQYFGPGTRLTVT.

The chain links TRBV6-1 to TRBJ1-4; 12 bases match TRBD1. This CDR3 comprises 15 residues. Germline values: CDR1 MNHNS, CDR2 SASEGT. Trimming at V came to 2 bases and at J to 8 bases, leaving 3 bases not matched to a gene. The DNA of the CDR3 is TGTGCCAGCAGTGAACAGGGACAGGGGGCGGAAAAACTGTTTTTT. Protein sequence: CASSEQGQGAEKLFF.

This clone was seen a few times. This chain connects TRBV5-6 to TRBJ1-4; 8 bases map to TRBD1. Germline-derived CDR1 and CDR2 are SGHDT and YYEEEE. The junction had 14 bases not matched to a gene; V was cut back by 3 bases and J by 4 bases. The CDR3 consists of 18 residues. The CDR3 nucleotides are TGTGCCAGCAGCTCAACCCCCCGACAGGGGTGGAGTAATGAAAAACTGTTTTTT. This gives the protein CASSSTPRQGWSNEKLFF. Using reference TRBV5-6 and TRBJ1-4 for the parts outside the CDR3, the full variable domain is DAGVTQSPTHLIKTRGQQVTLRCSPKSGHDTVSWYQQALGQGPQFIFQYYEEEERQRGNFPDRFSGHQFPNYSSELNVNALLLGDSALYLCASSSTPRQGWSNEKLFFGSGTQLSVL.

The chain links TRBV11-3 to TRBJ2-2; 14 nucleotides agree with TRBD2. The CDR3 is 17 amino acids. V gave up 5 bases and J gave up 9 bases; unmatched junction bases: 11. In germline, CDR1 is SGHNT, CDR2 YENEEA. The CDR3 is CASSPRTSGGFGRELFF. In nucleotides, the CDR3 is TGTGCCAGCAGCCCCCGGACTAGCGGGGGGTTCGGCCGGGAGCTGTTTTTT.

The V and J genes are TRBV19 and TRBJ1-1; D is uncertain. Germline V gene lookup returns CDR1 LNHDA and CDR2 SQIVND (reference sequence). The CDR3 runs 13 residues. Trimming left V 9 bases short and J 3 bases short, with 14 bases between. CDR3 sequence: CASLPREDTEAFF. CDR3 bases: TGTGCCAGCTTGCCCCGGGAGGACACTGAAGCTTTCTTT.

The V gene is TRBV5-1, the J gene TRBJ1-2; possible D gene TRBD1, 5 bases. CDR3 length equals 12 residues. Looked up from germline, CDR1 is SGHRS and CDR2 is YFSETQ. Trimming cost V 0 bases and J 7 bases, with 7 bases left between them. The CDR3, as DNA: TGCGCCAGCAGCTTGGCGGGGGGTGGCTACACCTTC. Translated: CASSLAGGGYTF.

The V call is TRBV19, the J call TRBJ1-1; 7 bases agree with TRBD1. Germline loops: CDR1 LNHDA, CDR2 SQIVND (reference sequence). This CDR3 has 14 amino acids. The V and J ends lost 1 base and 6 bases, in that order; junction bases with no gene match: 5. The CDR3 DNA sequence: TGTGCCAGTAGTATAGGAGGGGGCATCGCTGAAGCTTTCTTT. The encoded protein is CASSIGGGIAEAFF.

The chain recombines TRBV28 with TRBJ1-5; TRBD1 aligns across 8 bases. V lost 6 bases, J lost 4 bases, and 11 bases stayed unmatched. Germline values: CDR1 MDHEN, CDR2 SYDVKM. This CDR3 is 16 amino acids long. CDR3 sequence (DNA): TGTGCCAGCAGGCCGAGGGGGACAGGAGCGAATCAGCCCCAGCATTTT. Translated: CASRPRGTGANQPQHF. Full variable domain (remainder filled in from reference TRBV28 and TRBJ1-5): DVKVTQSSRYLVKRTGEKVFLECVQDMDHENMFWYRQDPGLGLRLIYFSYDVKMKEKGDIPEGYSVSREKKERFSLILESASTNQTSMYLCASRPRGTGANQPQHFGDGTRLSIL.

The chain has TRBV9 and TRBJ2-3, with D unresolved. CDR1 and CDR2 from the germline V gene are SGDLS and YYNGEE. Trimming took 4 bases from V and 1 from J, leaving 13 bases between them. The CDR3 length is 15 residues. The chain's CDR3 is CASSPSARGTDTQYF. The CDR3 DNA reads as TGTGCCAGCAGCCCCTCGGCCCGGGGCACAGATACGCAGTATTTT. Together with reference TRBV9 and TRBJ2-3, the CDR3 gives the full variable domain: DSGVTQTPKHLITATGQRVTLRCSPRSGDLSVYWYQQSLDQGLQFLIQYYNGEERAKGNILERFSAQQFPDLHSELNLSSLELGDSALYFCASSPSARGTDTQYFGPGTRLTVL.